The clone carrying this TCR beta chain was observed at least ten times. TCRdb re-called the 5' RACE reads with MiXCR, one entry per CDR3 protein. The table lists under 85,000 distinct CDR3 sequences, over 12% of them singletons, with 6.5% to 8% in the top ten. V lost 1 base to trimming and J lost 1 base, with 7 bases between them. This CDR3 contains 14 residues. CDR1 is SGHKS and CDR2 is YYEKEE in the germline V gene (reference sequence). These data come from a study of neurological immune-mediated disorders. This chain connects TRBV5-5 to TRBJ2-3, with no clear D. The TCR originated in a woman aged 50 to 60 in good health. Sequencing was performed on PBMCs. CDR3 loop: CASSLNSGTDTQYF. In DNA, the CDR3 is TGTGCCAGCAGCTTGAACTCAGGCACAGATACGCAGTATTTT.